This TCR beta chain was captured by sequencing in a study of cytomegalovirus exposure and HLA in healthy donors (dated by TCRdb to 2016 to 2017). Regarding the complete study: According to a later analysis, the 100 to 150 validation repertoires were produced on the same platform as the approximately 620 repertoires of the first cohort. A separate validation cohort of more than 100 different subjects was used in addition to the roughly 670-subject first cohort. The study aimed to test whether cataloging public T cell receptors could reveal signatures of past pathogen exposure. High-throughput TCR immunosequencing, statistical association of individual TCRs with disease status, and machine learning were combined to predict cytomegalovirus infection status.

Counted from cysteine to phenylalanine, this CDR3 has 15 amino acids. Only CDR3 DNA is held: 45 bases, read in frame from base 1. The donors belonged to the validation cohort of about 130 subjects, which was separate from the 666-subject first cohort. Paper-wide results and their limitations: It was suggested by the authors that the approach could potentially be generalized to other disease states and immunological phenotypes. A later analysis found that TCRs clustered in the first cohort also tended to co-occur in the 100 to 150 validation repertoires, with approximately 95% of cluster scores above 0. The classifier was reported to diagnose cytomegalovirus status with high specificity and sensitivity in both the original cohort and the validation cohort. Most TCR sequences were observed very rarely across donors, whereas some public TCRs were present in many individuals. A few of the identified cytomegalovirus-associated TCR beta chains were confirmed in vitro to be specific for cytomegalovirus antigens. All 120 or so repertoires were used to score co-occurrence in the validation cohort in a later analysis, because that analysis had no HLA typing for the cohort. In the study, 150 to 200 TCR beta chains were listed as associated with cytomegalovirus.

To note about this clone: Its antigen is not yet known. No much larger clonotype is one base removed from it; base qualities were not supplied.

Library prep was done by the immunoSEQ multiplex PCR assay. Turning to the authors' computational methods: To diagnose cytomegalovirus status from the catalog of TCR beta chain sequences, a statistical classification framework was built. Sourced from immuneACCESS, this table was stored by TCRdb with only in-frame sequences that have V and J called. A share of the clones is absent; for the studies checked, an unresolved V gene accounts for under half, and the remainder has no known explanation. V, J and clone size are taken as reported in that table, and D and trimming were inferred from the DNA itself. The sample records about 140,000 clones, just over 85% of which are singletons. The top ten hold around 8% of the sample.

The rearranged segments are TRBV12-2 and TRBJ2-7; the table's D call of TRBD2 was not tested on the DNA. TRBV12-2 is a known pseudogene. Sequenced input: PBMCs. The receptor was isolated from a woman between 18 and 29 years old in good health and CMV-seropositive. CDR3 reads: CASRLPILPAYEQYF. The DNA sequence follows: TGTGCAAGTCGCTTACCGATACTACCCGCCTACGAGCAGTACTTC.